This entry lists 22 T cell receptor beta chains sequenced from one sample in a study of blood T cells in healthy people across ages (dated by TCRdb to the mid-2010s). Libraries were prepared through 5' RACE. Sequencing instrument: Illumina HiSeq 2500. A second about 7 to 12 cycle PCR used a sample-barcoded 5' primer and a J-beta primer mix. The public reads were quality trimmed at Q25 with fastp and then assembled into clones with MiXCR by TCRdb, keeping productive beta chains. CDR3 protein duplicates are merged, each entry listing the most common genes and DNA. The sample profile shows 650,000 to 950,000 distinct CDR3 sequences; under 55% of them were found once. The top ten constitute about 19% of the sample. Material: blood. The receptors derive from a man aged 55 to 70 in good health.

The table lists this clonotype with a few counts. The rearrangement joins TRBV4-3 to TRBJ2-5, with 7 nucleotides matching TRBD1. V lost 1 base, J lost 11 bases, and 13 bases stayed unmatched. The CDR3 runs to 15 residues. Germline CDR1 and CDR2: LGHNA and YSLEER. Here the CDR3 reads CASSQGTGQRNEQYF. The CDR3 nucleotides read TGCGCCAGCAGCCAAGGAACGGGACAGCGTAATGAGCAGTACTTC.

The V call is TRBV6-5, the J call TRBJ2-5; D is uncertain. V was cut by 6 bases and J by 8 bases, with 19 bases left in between. The CDR3 extends over 14 amino acids. The V gene's germline CDR1 is MNHEY and CDR2 SVGAGI. In DNA form, the CDR3 reads TGTGCCAGCAGCTCCCCATGGCAAGGTGGTACCCAGTACTTC. It specifies CASSSPWQGGTQYF.

Ten or more counts support this clonotype. V gene TRBV5-1 combines with J gene TRBJ2-5; 9 bases agree with TRBD1. Trimming removed 2 bases from V and 5 bases from J; junction bases left unmatched: 4. The CDR3 runs to 14 residues. Germline V gives CDR1 SGHRS, CDR2 YFSETQ. CDR3 in DNA: TGCGCCAGCAGCTTACAGGGGGCGCGGGAGACCCAGTACTTC. Residues: CASSLQGARETQYF.

This clonotype was counted only a few times. The genes are TRBV14 and TRBJ1-4; D call uncertain. From germline, CDR1 is SGHDN and CDR2 FVKESK. The CDR3 length is 12 residues. V gave up 4 bases and J gave up 8 bases, with 8 bases separating them. CDR3 nucleotides: TGTGCCAGCAGCCTTAATCTAGAAAAACTGTTTTTT. Its protein is CASSLNLEKLFF.

The chain is built from TRBV12-3 or TRBV12-4 and TRBJ1-5, with D maybe TRBD1 (6 bases). Trimming cost V 5 bases and J 4 bases, with 12 bases left between them. The length of the CDR3 is 14 residues. In DNA form, the CDR3 reads TGTGCCAGCAGTGTCGGGACACTGAATCAGCCCCAGCATTTT. It codes for CASSVGTLNQPQHF.

To note about this clonotype: The germline gene is not matched at one end of the junction; a read error may be the cause. The CDR3 reads CASSTQKTQYF. The CDR3 DNA follows: TGTGCCAGCAGCACCCAAAAGACCCAGTACTTC. The gene calls are TRBV7-9 and TRBJ2-5; D is unresolved. This CDR3 comprises 11 residues. Germline assignment: CDR1 SEHNR and CDR2 FQNEAQ (reference sequence).

This clonotype has a handful of counts. V gene TRBV19 combines with J gene TRBJ2-1; D may match TRBD1 or TRBD2 (5 bases each). V gave up 1 base and J gave up 0 bases, with 10 bases separating them. Looked up from germline, CDR1 is LNHDA and CDR2 is SQIVND (reference sequence). This CDR3 spans 16 amino acids. This chain's CDR3 is CASSIGGSSSYNEQFF. The CDR3 DNA is TGTGCCAGTAGTATAGGGGGGTCAAGCTCCTACAATGAGCAGTTCTTC.

With respect to this clonotype: A read error may be the cause here, since a much bigger clone is one base away. The J gene is TRBJ2-1, the V gene TRBV29-1; tentatively, D is TRBD1 or TRBD2 (5 bases each). V was cut by 5 bases and J by 9 bases, with 26 bases left in between. The CDR3 spans 16 residues. CDR1 is SQVTM and CDR2 is ANQGSEA in the germline V gene. CDR3 DNA sequence: TGCAGCGTTCCGAGCGGCGTATTTCAGGGTTCGGGTGAGCAGTTCTTC. Amino acids: CSVPSGVFQGSGEQFF.

This clonotype was seen a handful of times. The chain couples TRBV24-1 to TRBJ2-6; D perhaps matches TRBD1 (5 bases). Germline V lookup: CDR1 KGHDR, CDR2 SFDVKD. V was cut by 5 bases and J by 0 bases, with 13 bases left in between. The CDR3 is made up of 17 amino acids. CDR3 sequence reads: CATSAGLTNSGANVLTF. The CDR3, as DNA: TGTGCCACCAGTGCAGGGCTCACTAACTCTGGGGCCAACGTCCTGACTTTC.

This clonotype was counted a few times. The V call is TRBV4-3, the J call TRBJ2-5; D uncertain. Between the trimmed V and J ends, which lost 3 bases and 11 bases, there was a span of 28 bases. The CDR3 spans 17 residues. The germline V gene has CDR1 LGHNA and CDR2 YSLEER. The chain's CDR3 is CASSQHNRPGPLSEQYF. Here the CDR3 DNA reads TGCGCCAGCAGCCAGCATAACCGACCGGGTCCGTTGAGCGAACAGTACTTC.

This clonotype was seen more than once but under ten times. The chain is built from TRBV6-1 and TRBJ2-5, with 9 nucleotides matching TRBD1. The V gene's germline CDR1 is MNHNS and CDR2 SASEGT. This CDR3 has 14 residues. Losses at the gene ends were 6 bases for V and 6 bases for J; bases not matched to a gene: 8. The CDR3 here is CASSLDRGRQTQYF. DNA of the CDR3: TGTGCCAGCAGCCTGGACAGGGGACGGCAGACCCAGTACTTC.

This clonotype has more than one count but fewer than ten. The chain links TRBV28 to TRBJ2-7; 9 bases map to TRBD2. Germline V gives CDR1 MDHEN, CDR2 SYDVKM. The CDR3 contains 13 residues. J lost 2 bases, V lost 7 bases, and 3 bases had no gene match. In DNA, the CDR3 is TGTGCCAGCACGCTAGCGGGGACCTACGAGCAGTACTTC. It specifies CASTLAGTYEQYF.

A few counts support this clonotype. This chain links TRBV4-3 with TRBJ1-5, with no clear D. V shed 1 base and J shed 3 bases, with 7 bases lying between them. Germline CDR1 and CDR2: LGHNA and YSLEER. This CDR3 is 14 amino acids long. CDR3 bases: TGCGCCAGCAGCCAAGGGGTTTTCAATCAGCCCCAGCATTTT. This codes for CASSQGVFNQPQHF.

V is TRBV30 and J is TRBJ2-7; weak D call: TRBD1 (6 bases). Trimming cost V 2 bases and J 7 bases, with 15 bases left between them. The CDR3 is 13 amino acids. Germline CDR1 reads GTSNPN; CDR2 reads SVGIG (reference sequence). CDR3 amino acids: CAWSIDRHNEQYF. DNA for the CDR3: TGTGCCTGGAGTATTGACAGGCACAATGAGCAGTACTTC.

The rearrangement uses TRBV7-9 and TRBJ1-4; 8 bases line up with TRBD1. Germline loops: CDR1 SEHNR, CDR2 FQNEAQ (reference sequence). V dropped 1 base and J dropped 8; count of bases not matched to a gene: 3. The CDR3 length is 14 residues. The CDR3 DNA sequence: TGTGCCAGCAGCTTAGGGGGACAGGCCGAAAAACTGTTTTTT. This encodes CASSLGGQAEKLFF.

As to this clonotype: At one end, the junction sequence differs from germline, possibly due to a read error. This chain connects TRBV12-3 or TRBV12-4 to TRBJ2-1, with TRBD2 matching over 7 bases. CDR3 size: 16 residues. CDR3 loop: CASSFVTSKRYNERYF. The CDR3, as DNA: TGTGCCAGCAGTTTCGTGACTAGCAAGAGATACAATGAGCGGTACTTC.

This clonotype has just a few counts. This chain uses TRBV12-5 with TRBJ2-1; possible D gene TRBD2, 6 bases. This CDR3 region has 13 residues. Germline CDR1 LGHNT, CDR2 FRNRAP. Trimming took off 5 bases at V and 3 bases at J, with 8 bases between the two ends. CDR3: CASGRGNYNEQFF. CDR3 in DNA: TGTGCTAGTGGTCGGGGGAACTACAATGAGCAGTTCTTC.

On this clonotype itself: The junction shows a germline mismatch at one end, possibly a read error. The V and J genes are TRBV10-3 and TRBJ2-5; D is perhaps TRBD2 (7 bases). Germline CDR1 reads ENHRY; CDR2 reads SYGVKD. This CDR3 region has 13 residues. The CDR3 region is CAVSGGAGETQYF. The CDR3 DNA sequence: TGTGCCGTCAGTGGGGGGGCGGGGGAGACCCAGTACTTC.

The chain recombines TRBV10-2 with TRBJ1-6, with a possible D match to TRBD1 (5 bases). Germline V CDR1 and CDR2: WSHSY, SAAADI. The CDR3 totals 15 residues. Trimming took off 6 bases at V and 7 bases at J, with 16 bases between the two ends. Written as DNA, the CDR3 is TGCGCCAGCAGACAGGCGTCCGGTGAGAATTCACCCCTCCACTTT. It translates to CASRQASGENSPLHF.

This clonotype occurred a few times. The chain uses TRBV2 and TRBJ2-3, with 7 positions matching TRBD1. CDR3 length: 15 amino acids. From germline, CDR1 is SNHLY and CDR2 FYNNEI. V was clipped by 7 bases and J by 6 bases; unmatched bases: 13. The CDR3: CASIGRDRTIDTQYF. In DNA, the CDR3 is TGTGCCAGCATTGGTAGGGACAGAACAATTGATACGCAGTATTTT.

The chain combines TRBV6-5 with TRBJ2-7; 9 bases align to TRBD1. The CDR3 is made up of 15 amino acids. CDR1 and CDR2 (germline): MNHEY, SVGAGI. The junction had 6 bases not matched to a gene; V was cut back by 4 bases and J by 2 bases. CDR3: CASSCSGTGPYEQYF. CDR3 DNA sequence: TGTGCCAGCAGTTGCAGCGGGACAGGGCCCTACGAGCAGTACTTC.

The chain has TRBV4-1 and TRBJ1-4; no clear D. The ends were cut back, 4 bases at V and 5 bases at J, with 14 bases in the middle. The CDR3 has 15 residues. Germline CDR1 reads MGHRA; CDR2 reads YSYEKL. This CDR3 is CASSPQDGRNEKLFF. The CDR3 nucleotides are TGCGCCAGCAGCCCCCAGGACGGGAGAAATGAAAAACTGTTTTTT.